This TCR beta chain was found in a study of PD-L1 blockade in urothelial cancer (dated by TCRdb to 2017 to 2019). Describing the broader study: All patients started therapy in about 2014 and received atezolizumab 1,200 mg intravenously every 3 weeks. About 85% of the roughly 30 patients were males with bladder-origin urothelial cancer, and 18 of 29 reported a prior smoking history. Patients had an ECOG performance status of 0 or 1 and had received between 0 and 3 prior chemotherapy regimens. Blood samples were analyzed at two time points: 3 weeks after treatment start (second dose) and 6 weeks after treatment start. Blood samples gave median yields of about 140,000 T cells and 82,636 unique TCRs, along with a median clonality of 0.080. Somatic, immune and clinical correlates of response to PD-L1 blockade with atezolizumab in urothelial cancer were the focus of an exploratory multi-omic analysis. Pretreatment tumor samples and matched peripheral blood, collected serially before and after atezolizumab treatment, underwent TCR sequencing. Durable clinical benefit was defined as a progression-free survival longer than 6 months, and TCR features were additionally tested against progression-free survival and overall survival. In the same patients, whole exome sequencing and RNA sequencing of pretreatment tumors were performed in addition to TCR sequencing. Durable clinical benefit was achieved by nine patients but not by the remaining 20. Approximately 29 patients had pretreatment blood TCR-seq, around 25 had at least one posttreatment blood collection, and around 25 had tumor TCR-seq.

V trim: 5 bases; J trim: 2 bases; unmatched bases: 9. There are 16 amino acids in the CDR3, from cysteine to phenylalanine inclusive. The only DNA kept is the CDR3, 48 bases in frame from the first base. For CDR1 and CDR2, the germline V gene (reference sequence) lists SEHNR and FQNEAQ. A cohort of about 27 patients with locally advanced or metastatic urothelial carcinoma, treated at Memorial Sloan Kettering on a trial protocol, was included. Peripheral blood mononuclear cells were collected pretreatment and during treatment, with between 1 and 8 total time points obtained per patient. The Qiagen DNeasy Blood extraction kit was used to purify genomic DNA from total PBMCs and tumor samples. PBMCs were collected pretreatment and during treatment, and were isolated and stored as previously described. To estimate absolute template abundance from read counts, synthetic TCR analog templates were spiked into each PCR. The immunoSEQ assay was used to amplify TCRbeta CDR3 regions from genomic DNA with bias-controlled V and J gene primers. Rearranged TCRbeta segments were sequenced at approximately 20X coverage. On the study's bioinformatics: Clustering was used to correct sequencing errors, and CDR3s were annotated against IMGT so that V, D and J genes could be assigned. Only productive TCRbeta rearrangements were used in downstream analyses, excluding out-of-frame or stop-codon sequences. Clonality was computed as one minus Shannon entropy normalized by the log of the number of unique productive sequences. Clones differing between time points or between blood and tumor were identified using Fisher's exact test with Benjamini-Hochberg correction, with an adjusted p below 0.01 applied as the threshold. The table comes from immuneACCESS by way of TCRdb, which keeps in-frame sequences with V and J called. Part of the clones is missing from these tables; in studies checked, under half for an unresolved V gene and the rest for unknown reasons. D and trimming come from the DNA, and the V and J calls and clone size come from that table. Recorded for this sample are around 30,000 clones; about 89% of them occurred a single time. 3.1% of the sample is taken by the ten largest.

Within its sample, this clone is medium-sized (0.01 to 0.1%). The target of this receptor is not known. No much larger clonotype is one base removed from it; base qualities were not supplied. Broad study findings and their caveats: Patients with durable benefit showed greater expansion of tumor-associated TCR clones in peripheral blood 3 weeks after starting treatment (n of about 20, p = 0.022). Improved progression-free and overall survival was associated with having pretreatment peripheral blood TCR clonality below the median. Because the sample size was small (n ≈ 28) and many of the analyses were exploratory, the results are meant to be hypothesis-generating.

This receptor was identified in a man between 45 and 60 years old with urothelial cancer. The sequence joins TRBV7-9 to TRBJ2-7; 10 bases in the middle match TRBD2. The material was PBMCs, obtained around atezolizumab (anti-PD-L1) treatment. At the DNA level, the sequence is TGTGCCAGCAGCCCCCCGACTAGCGGGTTCACCTACGAGCAGTACTTC. It translates as CASSPPTSGFTYEQYF.